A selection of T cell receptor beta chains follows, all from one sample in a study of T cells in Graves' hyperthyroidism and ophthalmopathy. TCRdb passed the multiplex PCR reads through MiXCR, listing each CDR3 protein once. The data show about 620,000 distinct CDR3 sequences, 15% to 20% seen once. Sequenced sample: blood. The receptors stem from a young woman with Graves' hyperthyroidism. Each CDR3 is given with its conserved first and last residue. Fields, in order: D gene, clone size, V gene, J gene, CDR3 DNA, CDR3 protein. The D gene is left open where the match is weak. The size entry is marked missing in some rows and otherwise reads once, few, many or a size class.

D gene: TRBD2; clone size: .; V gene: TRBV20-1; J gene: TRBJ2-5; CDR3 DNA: TGCAGTGCTAGAGTTAGCGGGAGCCAAGAGACCCAGTACTTC; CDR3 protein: CSARVSGSQETQYF
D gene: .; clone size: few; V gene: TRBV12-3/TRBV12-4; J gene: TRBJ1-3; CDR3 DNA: TGTGCCAGCAGTTTACAATCTGGAAACACCATATATTTT; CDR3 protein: CASSLQSGNTIYF
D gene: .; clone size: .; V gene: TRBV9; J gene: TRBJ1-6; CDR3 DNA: TGTGCCAGCAGCGTAACGGGTACGCCGTATAATTCACCCCTCCACTTT; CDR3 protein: CASSVTGTPYNSPLHF
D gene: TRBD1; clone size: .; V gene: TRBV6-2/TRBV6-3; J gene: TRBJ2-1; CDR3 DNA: TGTGCCAGCAGGGGACAGTTGGTTAATGAGCAGTTCTTC; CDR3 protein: CASRGQLVNEQFF
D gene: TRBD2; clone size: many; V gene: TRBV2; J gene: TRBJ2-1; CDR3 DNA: TGTGCCAGCAGCTGGACTAGCGCGACCCCGCAGTTCTTC; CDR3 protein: CASSWTSATPQFF
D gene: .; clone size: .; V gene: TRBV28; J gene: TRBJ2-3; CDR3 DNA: TGTGCCAGCGAAACCCGGGACAGCACAGATACGCAGTATTTT; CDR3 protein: CASETRDSTDTQYF
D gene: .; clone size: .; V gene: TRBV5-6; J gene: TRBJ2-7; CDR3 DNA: TGTGCCAGCATTTGGGCAGGGTCCACCTACGAGCAGTACTTC; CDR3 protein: CASIWAGSTYEQYF
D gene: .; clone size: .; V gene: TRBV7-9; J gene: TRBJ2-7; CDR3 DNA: TGTGCCAGCAGCTTAGTAGCAGGGGCCGAGCAGTACTTC; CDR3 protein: CASSLVAGAEQYF
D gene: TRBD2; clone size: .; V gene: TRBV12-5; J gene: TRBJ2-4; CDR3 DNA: TGTGCTAGTGCCACGGGACTAGCGGGAGGGCTGGGAAACATTCAGTACTTC; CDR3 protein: CASATGLAGGLGNIQYF
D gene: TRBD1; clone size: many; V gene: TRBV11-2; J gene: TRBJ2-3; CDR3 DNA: TGTGCCAGCAGCGCAAACAGGGGCGCTAGCACAGATACGCAGTATTTT; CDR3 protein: CASSANRGASTDTQYF
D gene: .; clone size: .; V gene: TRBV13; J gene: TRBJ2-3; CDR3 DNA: TGTGCCAGCAGCCAAGAAGGGACTGTCTTTAGCACAGATACGCAGTATTTT; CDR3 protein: CASSQEGTVFSTDTQYF
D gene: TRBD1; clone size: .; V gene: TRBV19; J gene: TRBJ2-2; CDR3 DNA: TGTGCCAGTAGCATCAGGGACAGGGGATACACCGGGGAGCTGTTTTTT; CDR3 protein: CASSIRDRGYTGELFF
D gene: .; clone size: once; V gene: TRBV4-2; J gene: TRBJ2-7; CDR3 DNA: TGTGCCAGATCGGAACCACACGAGCAGTACTTC; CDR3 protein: CARSEPHEQYF
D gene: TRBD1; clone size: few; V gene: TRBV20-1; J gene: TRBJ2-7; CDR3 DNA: TGCAGTGCTATCCGGGACAGGGAGCCCTACGAGCAGTACTTC; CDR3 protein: CSAIRDREPYEQYF
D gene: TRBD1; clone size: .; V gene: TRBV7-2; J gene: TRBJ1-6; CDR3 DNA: TGTGCCAGCAGCCCGAGGACAGGGAGGGAAACCTTCCACTTT; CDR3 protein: CASSPRTGRETFHF
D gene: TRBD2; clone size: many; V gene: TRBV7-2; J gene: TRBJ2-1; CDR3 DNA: TGTGCCAGCAGCTCATCGGCGGGAGTGGGCAATGAGCAGTTCTTC; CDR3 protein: CASSSSAGVGNEQFF
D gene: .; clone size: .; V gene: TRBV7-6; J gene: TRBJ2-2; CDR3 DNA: TGTGCCAGCAGCCCCGTCTTCCCGGGGGTGAACACCGGGGAGCTGTTTTTT; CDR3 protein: CASSPVFPGVNTGELFF
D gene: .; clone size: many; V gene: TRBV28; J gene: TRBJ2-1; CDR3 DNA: TGTGCCAGCAGTTTGGATCCCAATGAGCAGTTCTTC; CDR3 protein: CASSLDPNEQFF
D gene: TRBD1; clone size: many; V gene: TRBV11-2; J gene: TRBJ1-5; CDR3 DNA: TGTGCCAGCAGCCTAGACCCGGGACAGGGGAATAATAGCAATCAGCCCCAGCATTTT; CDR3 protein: CASSLDPGQGNNSNQPQHF
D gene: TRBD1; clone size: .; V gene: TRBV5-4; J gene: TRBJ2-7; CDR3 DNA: TGTGCCAGCAGCTTGTTGGGACAGGGGTTGCAGTACTTC; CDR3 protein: CASSLLGQGLQYF
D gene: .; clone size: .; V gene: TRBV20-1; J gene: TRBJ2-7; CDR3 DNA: TGCAGTGCTAGGGCCCACGTTCCCTCCTACGAGCAGTACTTC; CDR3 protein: CSARAHVPSYEQYF
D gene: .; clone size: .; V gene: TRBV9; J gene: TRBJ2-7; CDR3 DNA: TGTGCCAGCAGCCCTTCGACGGACTCGCCTTACGAGCAGTACTTC; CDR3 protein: CASSPSTDSPYEQYF
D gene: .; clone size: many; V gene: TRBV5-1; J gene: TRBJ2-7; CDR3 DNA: TGCGCCAGCAGCACCGACCCGGCGGGAACCAACTACGAGCAGTACTTC; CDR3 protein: CASSTDPAGTNYEQYF
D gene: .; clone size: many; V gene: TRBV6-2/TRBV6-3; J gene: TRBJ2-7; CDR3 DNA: TGTGCCAGCAGTCCCAGGGGAGGAGGCCTCTACGAGCAGTACTTC; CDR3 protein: CASSPRGGGLYEQYF
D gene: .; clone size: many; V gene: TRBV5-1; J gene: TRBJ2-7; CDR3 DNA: TGCGCCAGCAGCTCAACTCGTGACAGTTCCTACGAGCAGTACTTC; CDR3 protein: CASSSTRDSSYEQYF
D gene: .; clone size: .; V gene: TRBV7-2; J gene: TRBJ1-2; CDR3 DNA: TGTGCCAGCAGCCTCGGGGCGGCCTGGAGGGGCTACACCTTC; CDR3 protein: CASSLGAAWRGYTF
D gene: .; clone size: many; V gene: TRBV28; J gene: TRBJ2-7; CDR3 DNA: TGTGCCAGCAGCTTTCTTACAGGGAACGAGCAGTACTTC; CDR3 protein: CASSFLTGNEQYF
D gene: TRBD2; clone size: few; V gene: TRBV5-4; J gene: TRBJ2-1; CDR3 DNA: TGTGCCAGCAGCTTGGCGACTAGCGGGAGACGACCTGAGCAGTTCTTC; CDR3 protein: CASSLATSGRRPEQFF
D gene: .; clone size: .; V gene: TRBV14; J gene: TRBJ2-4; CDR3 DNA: TGTGCCAGCAGCCAAGAAGGGCTAGCCAAAAACATTCAGTACTTC; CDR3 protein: CASSQEGLAKNIQYF
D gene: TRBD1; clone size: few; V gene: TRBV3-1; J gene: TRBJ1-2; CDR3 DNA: TGTGCCAGCAGCCAAGTGGGAGGGGGCAATGGCTACACCTTC; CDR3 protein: CASSQVGGGNGYTF
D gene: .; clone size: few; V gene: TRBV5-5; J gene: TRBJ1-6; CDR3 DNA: TGTGCCAGCAGCTTGGAGGTCAGGGCATGGGTTAGGTCACCCCTCCACTTT; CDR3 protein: CASSLEVRAWVRSPLHF
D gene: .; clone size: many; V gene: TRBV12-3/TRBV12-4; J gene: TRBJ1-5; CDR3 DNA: TGTGCCAGCAGTTTTTACGGCAGGGACAATCAGCCCCAGCATTTT; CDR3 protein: CASSFYGRDNQPQHF
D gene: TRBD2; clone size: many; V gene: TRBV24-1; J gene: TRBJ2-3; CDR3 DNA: TGTGCCACCAGTGATTTGACGACTAGCGGCACAGATACGCAGTATTTT; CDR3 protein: CATSDLTTSGTDTQYF
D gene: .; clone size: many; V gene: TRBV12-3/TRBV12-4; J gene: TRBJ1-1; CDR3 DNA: TGTGCCAGCAGGGATGCCGGCGGCAGGGGAAAAACTGAAGCTTTCTTT; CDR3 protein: CASRDAGGRGKTEAFF
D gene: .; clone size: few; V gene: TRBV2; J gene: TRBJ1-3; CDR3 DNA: TGTGCCAGCAGTGCCCAGGGTGTAGCTGGAAACACCATATATTTT; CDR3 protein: CASSAQGVAGNTIYF
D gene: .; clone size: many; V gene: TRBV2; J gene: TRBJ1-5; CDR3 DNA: TGTGCCAGCAGTGAAGGCCTTAGCAATCAGCCCCAGCATTTT; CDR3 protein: CASSEGLSNQPQHF
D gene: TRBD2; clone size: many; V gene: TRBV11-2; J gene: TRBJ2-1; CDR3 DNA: TGTGCCAGCAGCTTACTAGCGGGGACCTACAATGAGCAGTTCTTC; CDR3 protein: CASSLLAGTYNEQFF
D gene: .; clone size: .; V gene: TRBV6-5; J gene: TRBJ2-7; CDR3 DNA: TGTGCCAGCAGTTACTCGACGGGGAAATCCTACGAGCAGTACTTC; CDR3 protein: CASSYSTGKSYEQYF
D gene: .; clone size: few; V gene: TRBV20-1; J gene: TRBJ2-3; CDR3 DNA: TGCAGTGCTAGCCCCCCGGAAGGCACAGATACGCAGTATTTT; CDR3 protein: CSASPPEGTDTQYF
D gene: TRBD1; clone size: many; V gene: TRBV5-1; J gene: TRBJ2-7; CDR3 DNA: TGCGCCAGCAGCCTGACCGGGACAGGGACCCTCTACGAGCAGTACTTC; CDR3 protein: CASSLTGTGTLYEQYF
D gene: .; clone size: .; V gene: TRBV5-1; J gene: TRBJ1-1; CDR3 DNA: TGCGCCAGCAGCTTACAATACCGGGACACCCAGAACACTGAAGCTTTCTTT; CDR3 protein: CASSLQYRDTQNTEAFF
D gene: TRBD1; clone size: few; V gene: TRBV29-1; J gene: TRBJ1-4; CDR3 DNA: TGCAGCGTGCAGGACAGGGGTGCTTGGGCTAATGAAAAACTGTTTTTT; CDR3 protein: CSVQDRGAWANEKLFF
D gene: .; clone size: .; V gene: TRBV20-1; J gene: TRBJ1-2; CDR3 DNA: TGCAGTGCTAGTCGAGGGGCGGTCTATGGCTACACCTTC; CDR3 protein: CSASRGAVYGYTF
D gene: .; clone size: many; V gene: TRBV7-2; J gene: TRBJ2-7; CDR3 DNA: TGTGCCAGCAGCTTAGTACAGAGAAGGGGCGACGAGCAGTACTTC; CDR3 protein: CASSLVQRRGDEQYF
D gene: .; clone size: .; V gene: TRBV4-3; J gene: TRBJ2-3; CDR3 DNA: TGCGCCAGCAGCCAAGACTGGGGGGAACTGGTAGATACGCAGTATTTT; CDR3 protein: CASSQDWGELVDTQYF
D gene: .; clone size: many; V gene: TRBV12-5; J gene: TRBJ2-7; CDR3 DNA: TGTGCTAGTGGTTTGACCTTGGACGGAGCGGCCCCTATTGAGGAGCAGTACTTC; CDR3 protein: CASGLTLDGAAPIEEQYF